These 21 T cell receptor beta chains share one sample of origin, sequenced in a study of blood T cell repertoires in COVID-19. Clones were sequenced by immunoSEQ multiplex PCR, and TCRdb holds only the in-frame ones, with some missing. The profile shows around 260,000 clones, approximately 89% of them singletons. Sequenced input: peripheral blood. The receptors were gathered from a woman between 70 and 85 years old with COVID-19, enrolled during active disease.

The rearrangement uses TRBV4-3 and TRBJ1-1; tentative D call: TRBD1 (5 bases). Germline V gene sequence: CDR1 LGHNA, CDR2 YSLEER. V shed 6 bases and J shed 1 base, with 9 bases lying between them. The CDR3 has 13 amino acids. This chain's CDR3 is CASRKTGNTEAFF. CDR3 coding DNA: TGCGCCAGCAGAAAAACAGGGAACACTGAAGCTTTCTTT.

The chain employs TRBV28 and TRBJ1-2; D uncertain. Trimming left V 2 bases short and J 2 bases short, with 3 bases between. CDR3 length: 12 residues. CDR1 is MDHEN and CDR2 is SYDVKM in the germline V gene. The DNA of the CDR3 is TGTGCCAGCAGTTTACAGAACTATGGCTACACCTTC. Translating gives CASSLQNYGYTF.

Regarding this clone: Within the sample, other DNA sequences also encode this same CDR3. CDR3 in amino acids: CASSYTSGGSYEQYF. Written as DNA, the CDR3 is TGTGCCAGCAGTTACACTAGCGGAGGATCCTACGAGCAGTACTTC. The J gene is TRBJ2-7, the V gene TRBV6-2 or TRBV6-3; 8 bases agree with TRBD2. The CDR3 spans 15 residues. Looked up from germline, CDR1 is MNHEY and CDR2 is SVGEGT. Germline trimming cut 2 bases from V and 1 base from J; bases unmatched to any gene: 4.

On this clone: It may be a read error: a sequence one base away is much more abundant. This sequence joins TRBV28 and TRBJ1-2; 11 nucleotides align to TRBD1. V lost 11 bases, J lost 4 bases, and 12 bases stayed unmatched. This CDR3 region has 15 residues. Germline loops: CDR1 MDHEN, CDR2 SYDVKM. The CDR3 region has the DNA TGTGCCGGCGTCCCACCGGGACAGGGGGTCTATGGCTACACCTTC. Translated, it gives CAGVPPGQGVYGYTF.

The rearrangement links TRBV14 to TRBJ2-7, with 8 bases matching TRBD1. Losses at the gene ends were 1 base for V and 5 bases for J; bases not matched to a gene: 10. The CDR3 covers 16 residues. Germline V gene lookup returns CDR1 SGHDN and CDR2 FVKESK. The DNA of the CDR3 is TGTGCCAGCAGCCAAGCGGGGGCAGGGGGCTTCCACGAGCAGTACTTC. Its translation is CASSQAGAGGFHEQYF.

The J gene is TRBJ1-1, the V gene TRBV12-5; 7 bases are shared with TRBD1. Germline assignment: CDR1 LGHNT and CDR2 FRNRAP. The length of the CDR3 is 15 residues. V was clipped by 1 base and J by 0 bases; unmatched bases: 2. For the CDR3, the DNA is TGTGCTAGTGGTTTGGGAGGGGGCCTGAACACTGAAGCTTTCTTT. The encoded protein is CASGLGGGLNTEAFF.

This sequence joins TRBV10-3 and TRBJ2-7; 9 positions agree with TRBD1. Germline trimming cut 6 bases from V and 2 bases from J; bases unmatched to any gene: 2. There are 13 residues in the CDR3. Germline values: CDR1 ENHRY, CDR2 SYGVKD. This chain's CDR3 is CAIRGTGTYEQYF. CDR3 coding DNA: TGTGCCATCAGAGGGACAGGGACCTACGAGCAGTACTTC.

The V gene is TRBV30, the J gene TRBJ1-2; 9 bases align to TRBD1. From germline, CDR1 is GTSNPN and CDR2 SVGIG (reference sequence). J was trimmed by 4 bases and V by 4 bases; bases with no gene match: 4. The CDR3 loop spans 13 amino acids. The CDR3 loop reads CAWKGQGGYGYTF. The DNA of the CDR3 is TGTGCCTGGAAGGGACAGGGAGGCTATGGCTACACCTTC.

The rearrangement links TRBV29-1 to TRBJ2-7; the D gene is possibly TRBD1 (5 bases). Germline V gives CDR1 SQVTM, CDR2 ANQGSEA. The CDR3 has 9 amino acids. The CDR3 region is CSQGTEQYF. The CDR3, as DNA: TGCAGTCAGGGAACCGAGCAGTACTTC.

This chain connects TRBV19 to TRBJ2-1; TRBD1 is a possible D gene (7 bases). Trimming removed 8 bases at V and 4 bases at J, with 15 bases between. The CDR3 is 14 amino acids. The germline V gene has CDR1 LNHDA and CDR2 SQIVND (reference sequence). The CDR3 coding sequence is TGTGCCAGTCATCAGGGGGGAACTTACAATGAGCAGTTCTTC. The encoded protein is CASHQGGTYNEQFF.

The V call is TRBV14, the J call TRBJ2-3, with TRBD2 identical over 9 bases. Germline CDR1 is SGHDN and CDR2 is FVKESK. CDR3 length: 15 residues. V lost 6 bases and J lost 8; bases outside the gene matches: 12. The CDR3 reads CASRHSGSVLGTQYF. CDR3 sequence (DNA): TGTGCCAGCAGACATAGCGGGAGCGTCCTGGGTACGCAGTATTTT.

The J gene is TRBJ1-2, the V gene TRBV5-6; 8 bases match TRBD1. Germline-derived CDR1 and CDR2 are SGHDT and YYEEEE. With V trimmed by 0 bases and J by 6 bases, 1 base remained unmatched. CDR3 length: 13 amino acids. This chain's CDR3 is CASSLAGGDGYTF. CDR3 coding DNA: TGTGCCAGCAGCTTGGCAGGGGGCGATGGCTACACCTTC.

This chain connects TRBV7-3 to TRBJ2-3, with 7 bases aligning to TRBD2. V trimming: 1 base; J trimming: 2 bases; junction bases outside the gene matches: 3. The CDR3 extends over 15 amino acids. From germline, CDR1 is SGHTA and CDR2 FQGTGA. The CDR3 spells CASSLMAGDTDTQYF. DNA of the CDR3: TGTGCCAGCAGCTTAATGGCGGGGGACACAGATACGCAGTATTTT. Combining the CDR3 with reference TRBV7-3 and TRBJ2-3 gives the whole variable domain GAGVSQTPSNKVTEKGKYVELRCDPISGHTALYWYRQSLGQGPEFLIYFQGTGAADDSGLPNDRFFAVRPEGSVSTLKIQRTERGDSAVYLCASSLMAGDTDTQYFGPGTRLTVL.

The chain has TRBV20-1 and TRBJ2-3; possibly TRBD2 for D (5 bases). Germline V CDR1 and CDR2: DFQATT, SNEGSKA (reference sequence). Trimming took 3 bases from V and 14 from J, leaving 15 bases between them. The CDR3 length is 11 residues. The CDR3 spells CSASRSGLWYF. The CDR3 DNA follows: TGCAGTGCTAGTCGCTCTGGACTCTGGTATTTT.

The CDR3 spells CAISGTSGTGELFF. The CDR3 coding sequence is TGTGCCATCAGCGGGACTTCGGGGACCGGGGAGCTGTTTTTT. The rearrangement links TRBV10-3 to TRBJ2-2, with D perhaps TRBD2 (6 bases). Germline CDR1 ENHRY, CDR2 SYGVKD. The CDR3 length is 14 residues. Trimming removed 6 bases at V and 5 bases at J, with 13 bases between.

This sequence joins TRBV27 and TRBJ1-1, with TRBD1 matching over 7 bases. CDR3 size: 17 residues. Germline lookup yields CDR1 MNHEY and CDR2 SMNVEV (reference sequence). The ends lost 0 bases at V and 4 bases at J; junction bases unmatched: 11. The CDR3 here is CASSLSNRGSGGTEAFF. The CDR3 coding sequence is TGTGCCAGCAGTTTATCCAACAGGGGTTCGGGTGGCACTGAAGCTTTCTTT.

This clone was counted a single time. The rearrangement uses TRBV5-1 and TRBJ2-2; no clear D gene. The CDR3 has 14 residues. Germline CDR1 and CDR2: SGHRS and YFSETQ. V lost 7 bases and J lost 0, with 10 bases in between. CDR3 residues: CASRSSTNTGELFF. CDR3 nucleotide sequence: TGCGCCAGCCGGTCGAGCACGAACACCGGGGAGCTGTTTTTT.

The V call is TRBV11-3, the J call TRBJ2-1; the D is unclear. The length of the CDR3 is 17 residues. Germline V lookup: CDR1 SGHNT, CDR2 YENEEA. Trimming left V 1 base short and J 1 base short, with 14 bases between. CDR3 DNA: TGTGCCAGCAGCTTAGCGCTTGGGCGTCAGTCCTACAATGAGCAGTTCTTC. This encodes CASSLALGRQSYNEQFF.

The rearrangement uses TRBV3-1 (or the pseudogene TRBV3-2) and TRBJ2-5; 13 nucleotides line up with TRBD2. This CDR3 spans 18 amino acids. V trimming: 2 bases; J trimming: 12 bases; junction bases outside the gene matches: 18. Germline-derived CDR1 and CDR2 are LGHDT and YNNKEL (reference sequence). The CDR3 DNA is TGTGCCAGCAGCCAAAGCGTCCCGGGACTAGCGGGACCTCGGGGGGAGTACTTC. Protein sequence: CASSQSVPGLAGPRGEYF.

This chain links TRBV29-1 with TRBJ1-1, with 8 bases that match TRBD1. The germline V gene encodes CDR1 SQVTM and CDR2 ANQGSEA. The CDR3 extends over 14 amino acids. The V and J ends lost 5 bases and 4 bases, in that order; junction bases with no gene match: 9. CDR3 nucleotides: TGCAGCGTTTCCCCAGGGGGCTGGTTCACTGAAGCTTTCTTT. Its protein is CSVSPGGWFTEAFF.

The chain employs TRBV10-3 and TRBJ2-1, with D maybe TRBD1 (6 bases). This CDR3 spans 14 amino acids. Germline V CDR1 and CDR2: ENHRY, SYGVKD. Trimming cost V 10 bases and J 2 bases, with 15 bases left between them. CDR3 sequence reads: CATQTGTPYNEQFF. CDR3 sequence (DNA): TGTGCCACGCAAACTGGGACACCCTACAATGAGCAGTTCTTC.